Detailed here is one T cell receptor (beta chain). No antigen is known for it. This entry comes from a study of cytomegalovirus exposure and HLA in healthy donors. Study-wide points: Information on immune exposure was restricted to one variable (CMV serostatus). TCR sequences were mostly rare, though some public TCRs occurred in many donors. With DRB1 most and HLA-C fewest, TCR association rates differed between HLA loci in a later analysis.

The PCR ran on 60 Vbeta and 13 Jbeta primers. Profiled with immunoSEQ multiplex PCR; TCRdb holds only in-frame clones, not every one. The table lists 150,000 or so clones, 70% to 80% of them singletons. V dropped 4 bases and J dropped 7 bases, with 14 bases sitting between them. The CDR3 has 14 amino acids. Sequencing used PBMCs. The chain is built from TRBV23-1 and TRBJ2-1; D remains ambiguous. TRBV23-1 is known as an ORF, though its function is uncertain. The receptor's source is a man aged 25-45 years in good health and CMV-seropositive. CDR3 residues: CASSPPPAGNEQFF. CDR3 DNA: TGCGCCAGCAGTCCCCCGCCTGCCGGGAATGAGCAGTTCTTC.